This TCR beta chain was profiled in a study of tumor-infiltrating lymphocytes in oesophageal squamous cell carcinoma. Losses at the gene ends were 3 bases for V and 8 bases for J; bases not matched to a gene: 12. The CDR3 is made up of 17 amino acids. Per germline, CDR1 KGHDR and CDR2 SFDVKD. A single record per CDR3 protein comes from TCRdb applying MiXCR to the PCR reads. The top ten clones hold under 12% of a sample with 15,000 to 25,000 distinct CDR3 sequences, about 38% of them seen once. Many counts were recorded for this clonotype. The chain employs TRBV24-1 and TRBJ2-1; 10 bases align to TRBD2. Sequencing input: normal esophageal tissue next to the tumor. The TCR originated in a male donor with esophageal squamous cell carcinoma. CDR3 nucleotide sequence: TGTGCCACCAGTGATAGGCTAGCGGGAGTCCGACTCGATGAGCAGTTCTTC. Its protein is CATSDRLAGVRLDEQFF.